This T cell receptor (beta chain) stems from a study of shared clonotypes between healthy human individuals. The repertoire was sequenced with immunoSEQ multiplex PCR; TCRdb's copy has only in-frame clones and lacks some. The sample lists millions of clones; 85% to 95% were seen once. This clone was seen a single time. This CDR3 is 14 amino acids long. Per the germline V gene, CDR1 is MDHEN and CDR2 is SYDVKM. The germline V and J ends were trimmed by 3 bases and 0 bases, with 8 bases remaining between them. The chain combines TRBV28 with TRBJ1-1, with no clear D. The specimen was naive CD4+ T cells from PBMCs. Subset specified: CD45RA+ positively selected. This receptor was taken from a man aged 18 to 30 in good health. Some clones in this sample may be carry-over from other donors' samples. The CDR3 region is CASSFQWMNTEAFF. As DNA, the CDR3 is TGTGCCAGCAGTTTTCAGTGGATGAACACTGAAGCTTTCTTT.